Below, 15 T cell receptor beta chains from the same sample are listed, as sequenced in a study of Ad26.COV2.S vaccination and SARS-CoV-2 variants. Generated by immunoSEQ multiplex PCR, the TCRdb table keeps only in-frame clones and is missing some. The profile shows 350,000 to 500,000 clones, approximately 92% of them singletons. The sample's treatment: 15 to 20 received Ad26.COV2.S at low or high dose, single or two shots; five or six received placebo; per-sample allocation not given. The samples date from day 63 after the first vaccine or placebo injection. The sample was peripheral blood, taken in a trial of Ad26.COV2.S vaccine versus placebo. These receptors were collected from a person aged 18-65 years who received the Ad26.COV2.S COVID-19 vaccine or a placebo.

The rearrangement uses TRBV6-2 or TRBV6-3 and TRBJ2-1; 9 bases match TRBD1. The CDR3 runs 14 residues. The germline CDR1 and CDR2 sequences are MNHEY and SVGEGT. The V and J ends lost 2 bases and 9 bases, in that order; junction bases with no gene match: 5. This CDR3 is CASSYVGQGSEQFF. The CDR3 DNA reads as TGTGCCAGCAGTTACGTCGGACAGGGGAGTGAGCAGTTCTTC.

The gene calls are TRBV10-3 and TRBJ2-3, with 13 nucleotides matching TRBD2. CDR1 is ENHRY and CDR2 is SYGVKD in the germline V gene. This CDR3 comprises 20 residues. Losses at the gene ends were 2 bases for V and 0 bases for J; bases not matched to a gene: 11. CDR3 sequence: CAISEIGTSGEFSSTDTQYF. The CDR3 DNA follows: TGTGCCATCAGTGAGATCGGGACTAGCGGGGAGTTCTCTAGCACAGATACGCAGTATTTT.

The chain has TRBV24-1 and TRBJ2-7; D call uncertain. Trimming cost V 5 bases and J 5 bases, with 12 bases left between them. Germline values: CDR1 KGHDR, CDR2 SFDVKD. CDR3 length: 13 amino acids. This CDR3 is CATSGGTPNEQYF. CDR3 DNA: TGTGCCACCAGTGGGGGTACTCCTAACGAGCAGTACTTC.

This clone came up once. The V and J genes are TRBV5-1 and TRBJ2-1; the match to TRBD2 covers 12 bases. The V segment lost 4 bases and the J segment 7 bases; nucleotides outside the gene matches: 3. The length of the CDR3 is 14 residues. Germline V CDR1 and CDR2: SGHRS, YFSETQ. The CDR3 bases are TGCGCCAGCAGCGTTGGACTAGCGGGAAATGAGCAGTTCTTC. This sequence encodes CASSVGLAGNEQFF.

This chain joins TRBV6-1 and TRBJ1-5, with D hard to call. Trimming stripped 0 bases from V and 4 bases from J, with 4 bases between. The CDR3 sequence is 13 residues long. The V gene's germline CDR1 is MNHNS and CDR2 SASEGT. Here the CDR3 DNA reads TGTGCCAGCAGTGAAGCGTGGAATCAGCCCCAGCATTTT. Its protein is CASSEAWNQPQHF.

This chain uses TRBV7-2 with TRBJ2-5, with D possibly being TRBD2 (5 bases). V was shortened by 1 base and J by 1 base, with 13 bases between the two germline ends. Germline assignment: CDR1 SGHTA and CDR2 FQGNSA. The CDR3 runs 16 residues. The CDR3 reads CASSLGSGLLQETQYF. DNA of the CDR3: TGTGCCAGCAGCTTAGGAAGCGGTCTCCTCCAAGAGACCCAGTACTTC.

The chain links TRBV15 to TRBJ2-7, with TRBD2 as a possible D gene (6 bases). Trimming shortened V by 1 base and J by 5 bases, and 18 bases separated the two germline ends. The germline CDR1 and CDR2 sequences are LNHNV and YYDKDF (reference sequence). This CDR3 contains 16 residues. The CDR3 loop is CATSRVVLAIGDEQYF. The CDR3 region has the DNA TGTGCCACCAGCAGAGTTGTACTAGCAATCGGGGACGAGCAGTACTTC.

The gene calls are TRBV7-3 and TRBJ2-5; 7 bases are a match to TRBD1. The CDR3 contains 13 residues. CDR1 SGHTA and CDR2 FQGTGA come from the germline V gene. Unmatched junction bases numbered 1, after V lost 4 bases and J lost 2 bases. In DNA, the CDR3 is TGTGCCAGCAGCTCGGGACAGCAAGAGACCCAGTACTTC. It translates to CASSSGQQETQYF.

The chain employs TRBV4-3 and TRBJ2-3; maybe TRBD2 (5 bases). Deletions cut 1 base from V and 1 base from J, with 15 bases between. The CDR3 length is 17 residues. Germline V gives CDR1 LGHNA, CDR2 YSLEER. CDR3 sequence: CASSQVGSAGRTDTQYF. The DNA for the CDR3 is TGCGCCAGCAGCCAAGTAGGATCGGCGGGTCGCACAGATACGCAGTATTTT.

Points on this clone: The same CDR3 is also encoded by other DNA sequences in this sample. The chain couples TRBV19 to TRBJ2-1, with 11 bases matching TRBD2. The length of the CDR3 is 15 residues. V gave up 3 bases and J gave up 8 bases; unmatched junction bases: 6. The germline V gene encodes CDR1 LNHDA and CDR2 SQIVND (reference sequence). As DNA, the CDR3 is TGTGCCAGTAGTATCCGAACTAGCGGGAGTGATGAGCAGTTCTTC. Translated: CASSIRTSGSDEQFF.

CDR3 in amino acids: CASSINGIGTEAFF. CDR3 in DNA: TGTGCCAGTAGTATAAATGGGATCGGCACTGAAGCTTTCTTT. J is TRBJ1-1 and V is TRBV19; D remains unclear. Looked up from germline, CDR1 is LNHDA and CDR2 is SQIVND (reference sequence). The CDR3 length is 14 residues. V lost 2 bases and J 4 bases, leaving 11 bases between the germline ends.

The chain combines TRBV18 with TRBJ2-1; D remains unclear. The CDR3 has 14 residues. V shed 3 bases and J shed 5 bases, with 11 bases lying between them. Germline CDR1 KGHSH, CDR2 LQKENI. The CDR3 coding sequence is TGTGCCAGCTCACCGGGTAACAGCCACAATGAGCAGTTCTTC. It yields the protein CASSPGNSHNEQFF.

The chain uses TRBV10-3 and TRBJ2-2; no clear D gene. The V and J ends lost 3 bases and 1 base respectively, with 9 bases between them. Germline-derived CDR1 and CDR2 are ENHRY and SYGVKD. The CDR3 has 15 residues. The CDR3 sequence: CAISDMTKNTGELFF. The DNA for the CDR3 is TGTGCCATCAGTGACATGACCAAGAACACCGGGGAGCTGTTTTTT.

This chain links TRBV7-9 with TRBJ1-1, with a tentative D call TRBD1 (6 bases). Trimming left V 5 bases short and J 7 bases short, with 11 bases between. Germline V CDR1 and CDR2: SEHNR, FQNEAQ (reference sequence). The CDR3 is 12 residues long. The DNA of the CDR3 is TGTGCCAGCAGCCTTTGGACAGATGAAGCTTTCTTT. Its translation is CASSLWTDEAFF. Looking up the rest from reference TRBV7-9 and TRBJ1-1 gives the full variable domain: DTGVSQNPRHKITKRGQNVTFRCDPISEHNRLYWYRQTLGQGPEFLTYFQNEAQLEKSRLLSDRFSAERPKGSFSTLEIQRTEQGDSAMYLCASSLWTDEAFFGQGTRLTVV.

The V gene is TRBV28, the J gene TRBJ2-7; 10 positions agree with TRBD2. Trimming took 2 bases from V and 2 from J; bases not matched to a gene: 6. This CDR3 contains 16 residues. Germline CDR1 MDHEN, CDR2 SYDVKM. The CDR3 DNA reads as TGTGCCAGCAGTTTACTAGCGGGAGTTGGGACCTACGAGCAGTACTTC. Translated: CASSLLAGVGTYEQYF. Full variable domain (rest looked up from reference TRBV28 and TRBJ2-7): DVKVTQSSRYLVKRTGEKVFLECVQDMDHENMFWYRQDPGLGLRLIYFSYDVKMKEKGDIPEGYSVSREKKERFSLILESASTNQTSMYLCASSLLAGVGTYEQYFGPGTRLTVT.